This TCR beta chain came from a study of T cells in localized non-small cell lung cancer. The data were produced by immunoSEQ multiplex PCR, yet TCRdb's version contains in-frame clones alone and is incomplete. This sample has about 27,000 clones, with 88% found just once. Comment on this clone: Antigen: not known. The same CDR3 is also encoded by other DNA sequences in this sample.

Germline values: CDR1 MGHDK, CDR2 SYGVNS. With 3 bases removed from V and 5 bases from J, the gap between germline ends came to 7 bases. The CDR3 is made up of 12 amino acids. Study observations and caveats: Because researchers sequenced only one region of the tumor, heterogeneity is still possible. Uninvolved adjacent lung had more T cell clonality than any other tissue, topping tumor. In the blood, greater T cell density corresponded to longer overall survival.

This TCR was recovered from a female donor aged 60 or older with stage II squamous cell lung carcinoma. The V gene is TRBV25-1, the J gene TRBJ2-5; D ambiguous. The sample here was peripheral blood, taken before any cancer treatment. CDR3 sequence: CASSDSWETQYF. CDR3 bases: TGTGCCAGCAGTGACAGTTGGGAGACCCAGTACTTC. The full variable domain, in which reference TRBV25-1 and TRBJ2-5 provide the parts outside the CDR3, is EADIYQTPRYLVIGTGKKITLECSQTMGHDKMYWYQQDPGMELHLIHYSYGVNSTEKGDLSSESTVSRIRTEHFPLTLESARPSHTSQYLCASSDSWETQYFGPGTRLLVL.